The 23 T cell receptor beta chains reported below all come from one sample, sequenced in a study of blood T cell repertoires in COVID-19. Clones were read by immunoSEQ multiplex PCR, and TCRdb kept only the in-frame ones, dropping some. The sample carries some 130,000 clones, around 73% recorded once. Input material: peripheral blood. All receptors come from a man in his sixties who had recovered from COVID-19.

V is TRBV6-6 and J is TRBJ1-1; 10 bases align to TRBD1. This CDR3 comprises 14 residues. From germline, CDR1 is MNHNY and CDR2 SVGAGI (reference sequence). V gave up 6 bases and J gave up 4 bases; unmatched junction bases: 5. In DNA, the CDR3 is TGTGCCAGCAGGGGGACAGGGGTAATCACTGAAGCTTTCTTT. Protein: CASRGTGVITEAFF.

This chain links TRBV5-6 with TRBJ1-6; TRBD1 agrees at 10 bases. This CDR3 region has 14 residues. Trimming cost V 4 bases and J 11 bases; bases outside gene matches: 6. CDR1 is SGHDT, CDR2 YYEEEE, per germline. The CDR3 DNA sequence: TGTGCCAGCAGCAGGGACAGGGGATTGGCACCCCTCCACTTT. Amino acids: CASSRDRGLAPLHF.

The gene calls are TRBV7-2 and TRBJ2-7, with 9 bases that match TRBD1. The CDR3 runs to 17 residues. CDR1 and CDR2 from the germline V gene are SGHTA and FQGNSA. V was pared by 4 bases and J by 0 bases, with 10 bases of the junction left unmatched. The CDR3 bases are TGTGCCAGCAGCTCAGCCGGGACAGGGACCTACTCCTACGAGCAGTACTTC. It is translated as CASSSAGTGTYSYEQYF. The full variable domain, its missing parts supplied by reference TRBV7-2 and TRBJ2-7, is GAGVSQSPSNKVTEKGKDVELRCDPISGHTALYWYRQSLGQGLEFLIYFQGNSAPDKSGLPSDRFSAERTGGSVSTLTIQRTQQEDSAVYLCASSSAGTGTYSYEQYFGPGTRLTVT.

This clone was counted between two and nine times. This rearrangement joins TRBV19 to TRBJ2-3, with TRBD2 matching over 10 bases. Germline trimming cut 5 bases from V and 1 base from J; bases unmatched to any gene: 3. Germline CDR1 is LNHDA and CDR2 is SQIVND (reference sequence). This CDR3 region has 15 residues. CDR3 sequence: CASSETSGGTDTQYF. Written as DNA, the CDR3 is TGTGCCAGTAGTGAAACTAGCGGGGGCACAGATACGCAGTATTTT.

The chain uses TRBV24-1 and TRBJ2-5; 12 bases map to TRBD1. Germline V gives CDR1 KGHDR, CDR2 SFDVKD. V shed 7 bases, J shed 5 bases, and the junction held 4 bases outside the gene matches. The CDR3 is made up of 14 amino acids. CDR3 nucleotide sequence: TGTGCCACCAGAGGGACAGGGGGCATCGAGACCCAGTACTTC. Residues: CATRGTGGIETQYF.

The chain employs TRBV12-3 or TRBV12-4 and TRBJ1-1; 7 bases fit TRBD1. Unmatched junction bases numbered 6, after V lost 5 bases and J lost 6 bases. This CDR3 has 13 amino acids. In nucleotides, the CDR3 is TGTGCCAGCAGTCGACAGGGTATTTCTGAAGCTTTCTTT. This sequence encodes CASSRQGISEAFF.

This clone has a count of ten or more. The junction departs from the called germline gene at one end, perhaps through a read error. The chain combines TRBV7-7 with TRBJ2-2, with D perhaps TRBD1 (6 bases). This CDR3 is built from 15 residues. Germline V gene data show CDR1 as SSHAT and CDR2 as FNYEAQ (reference sequence). In nucleotides, the CDR3 is TGTGCTAGCAGCTTATCAGGGGACCCCACCGGGGAGCTGTTTTTT. It specifies CASSLSGDPTGELFF.

V usage is TRBV6-1 and J usage is TRBJ2-7; maybe TRBD1 (5 bases). This CDR3 is built from 18 residues. Germline assignment: CDR1 MNHNS and CDR2 SASEGT. Trimming removed 2 bases from V and 6 bases from J, with 26 bases in between. The CDR3 region has the DNA TGTGCCAGCAGTGAAAGCACTACAGGTGGTTGGGGTAACGGCGAGCAGTACTTC. Its translation is CASSESTTGGWGNGEQYF.

The chain recombines TRBV24-1 with TRBJ2-1; the match to TRBD2 covers 10 bases. Trimming at V came to 5 bases and at J to 4 bases, leaving 1 base not matched to a gene. Germline CDR1 and CDR2: KGHDR and SFDVKD. This CDR3 has 14 residues. In DNA, the CDR3 is TGTGCCACCAGTGGACTAGCGGGTTACAATGAGCAGTTCTTC. As protein: CATSGLAGYNEQFF.

This sequence joins TRBV30 and TRBJ2-3; the D gene is possibly TRBD1 (5 bases). The V and J ends lost 3 bases and 2 bases respectively, with 9 bases between them. This CDR3 has 13 amino acids. Per the germline V gene, CDR1 is GTSNPN and CDR2 is SVGIG (reference sequence). CDR3 residues: CAWRGRATDTQYF. The CDR3 nucleotides read TGTGCCTGGAGGGGCAGGGCCACAGATACGCAGTATTTT. The full variable domain, its missing parts supplied by reference TRBV30 and TRBJ2-3, is SQTIHQWPATLVQPVGSPLSLECTVEGTSNPNLYWYRQAAGRGLQLLFYSVGIGQISSEVPQNLSASRPQDRQFILSSKKLLLSDSGFYLCAWRGRATDTQYFGPGTRLTVL.

This chain connects TRBV7-9 to TRBJ2-7; 7 nucleotides agree with TRBD1. The CDR3 has 14 amino acids. V lost 8 bases to trimming and J lost 6 bases; unmatched junction nucleotides: 13. The germline CDR1 and CDR2 sequences are SEHNR and FQNEAQ (reference sequence). CDR3 coding DNA: TGTGCCAGCGATAAAGGGGGCTCTCCTAGCGAGCAGTACTTC. It encodes CASDKGGSPSEQYF.

This rearrangement joins TRBV19 to TRBJ2-5; D is undetermined. V shed 6 bases and J shed 2 bases, with 10 bases lying between them. This CDR3 has 13 residues. Germline CDR1 reads LNHDA; CDR2 reads SQIVND (reference sequence). DNA for the CDR3: TGTGCCAGTAGCCTCTCCCTACAAGAGACCCAGTACTTC. It yields the protein CASSLSLQETQYF.

The rearrangement joins TRBV4-3 to TRBJ2-1; 8 bases agree with TRBD2. V was pared by 0 bases and J by 5 bases, with 9 bases of the junction left unmatched. Germline CDR1 and CDR2: LGHNA and YSLEER. The CDR3 runs 17 residues. The CDR3 here is CASSQEPAGVGNNEQFF. CDR3 nucleotide sequence: TGCGCCAGCAGCCAAGAGCCAGCGGGAGTGGGAAACAATGAGCAGTTCTTC.

The rearrangement joins TRBV5-8 to TRBJ2-3; D uncertain. Germline CDR1 reads SGHTS; CDR2 reads YDEGEE. This CDR3 contains 15 residues. The V end lost 0 bases, the J end lost 0 bases, and 8 bases lay between the germline ends. CDR3 residues: CASSLVPVSTDTQYF. As DNA, the CDR3 is TGTGCCAGCAGCTTGGTGCCGGTCAGCACAGATACGCAGTATTTT. The complete variable domain, with remaining parts taken from reference TRBV5-8 and TRBJ2-3, reads EAGVTQSPTHLIKTRGQQATLRCSPISGHTSVYWYQQALGLGLQFLLWYDEGEERNRGNFPPRFSGRQFPNYSSELNVNALELEDSALYLCASSLVPVSTDTQYFGPGTRLTVL.

As to this clone: At one end the junction does not follow the germline gene, possibly because of a read error. The rearrangement links TRBV7-7 to TRBJ2-3; 10 nucleotides agree with TRBD1. Germline assignment: CDR1 SSHAT and CDR2 FNYEAQ (reference sequence). The CDR3 is 15 residues long. CDR3 DNA sequence: TGTGCTAGCAGCAAGGACAGGGGGGAGACAGATACGCAGTATTTT. It translates to CASSKDRGETDTQYF.

This clone showed up just once. Other DNA sequences in the same sample also yield this CDR3. CDR3 DNA: TGTGCCAGCAGAAGGGGAGGAAGTACTGAAGCTTTCTTT. It specifies CASRRGGSTEAFF. V usage is TRBV6-5 and J usage is TRBJ1-1; D perhaps matches TRBD1 (5 bases). CDR1 MNHEY and CDR2 SVGAGI come from the germline V gene. Trimming pared 6 bases from V and 5 bases from J, leaving 13 bases between. This CDR3 contains 13 residues.

This clone was seen a few times. The V and J genes are TRBV7-2 and TRBJ1-5; D not certain. V gave up 3 bases and J gave up 2 bases, with 11 bases separating them. The CDR3 is made up of 15 amino acids. The V gene's germline CDR1 is SGHTA and CDR2 FQGNSA. CDR3 region: CASSLTTSGNQPQHF. In DNA, the CDR3 is TGTGCCAGCAGCTTGACAACTTCGGGCAATCAGCCCCAGCATTTT.

This clone was seen more than once but under ten times. The V call is TRBV3-1 (or the pseudogene TRBV3-2), the J call TRBJ2-1, with 9 positions matching TRBD2. Germline values: CDR1 LGHDT, CDR2 YNNKEL (reference sequence). J lost 11 bases, V lost 0 bases, and 5 bases had no gene match. The CDR3 spans 14 residues. The chain's CDR3 is CASSQEPSGNKQFF. CDR3 DNA: TGTGCCAGCAGCCAAGAACCTAGCGGGAACAAGCAGTTCTTC.

The chain's CDR3 is CASSSGVSGESTDTQYF. DNA of the CDR3: TGTGCCAGCAGTTCTGGGGTTAGCGGGGAGTCCACAGATACGCAGTATTTT. V usage is TRBV7-9 and J usage is TRBJ2-3, with 8 bases fitting TRBD2. J was trimmed by 2 bases and V by 6 bases; bases with no gene match: 13. The CDR3 is made up of 17 amino acids. Germline V gives CDR1 SEHNR, CDR2 FQNEAQ (reference sequence). The complete variable domain, with remaining parts taken from reference TRBV7-9 and TRBJ2-3, reads DTGVSQNPRHKITKRGQNVTFRCDPISEHNRLYWYRQTLGQGPEFLTYFQNEAQLEKSRLLSDRFSAERPKGSFSTLEIQRTEQGDSAMYLCASSSGVSGESTDTQYFGPGTRLTVL.

The chain uses TRBV5-3 and TRBJ1-2; 9 bases are shared with TRBD1. TRBV5-3 is flagged as an ORF with uncertain function. Trimming took 4 bases from V and 4 from J; bases not matched to a gene: 5. The CDR3 covers 14 residues. The CDR3, as DNA: TGTGCCAGAAGCGCCGGACAGGGGATCTATGGCTACACCTTC. Amino acid sequence: CARSAGQGIYGYTF.

This chain joins TRBV3-1 (or the pseudogene TRBV3-2) and TRBJ1-3; 9 bases fit TRBD1. The germline gives CDR1 LGHDT, CDR2 YNNKEL (reference sequence). This CDR3 comprises 13 residues. V shed 4 bases and J 9 bases; nucleotides not matched to a gene: 4. The CDR3: CASSLMTGGTIYF. For the CDR3, the DNA is TGTGCCAGCAGCCTCATGACAGGGGGCACCATATATTTT.

This rearrangement joins TRBV7-2 to TRBJ2-5; 11 bases fit TRBD2. The V segment lost 3 bases and the J segment 4 bases; nucleotides outside the gene matches: 4. This CDR3 comprises 15 residues. The germline V gene has CDR1 SGHTA and CDR2 FQGNSA. This CDR3 reads CASSFVAGGRETQYF. The CDR3 DNA sequence: TGTGCCAGCAGCTTTGTAGCGGGGGGGCGAGAGACCCAGTACTTC. Complete variable domain (other parts from reference TRBV7-2 and TRBJ2-5): GAGVSQSPSNKVTEKGKDVELRCDPISGHTALYWYRQSLGQGLEFLIYFQGNSAPDKSGLPSDRFSAERTGGSVSTLTIQRTQQEDSAVYLCASSFVAGGRETQYFGPGTRLLVL.

The J gene is TRBJ2-2, the V gene TRBV7-2; D is ambiguous. Per germline, CDR1 SGHTA and CDR2 FQGNSA. The CDR3 spans 15 residues. The V and J ends lost 5 bases and 4 bases respectively, with 14 bases between them. In DNA form, the CDR3 reads TGTGCCAGCAGCCCACGTCGGCGGAGCACCGGGGAGCTGTTTTTT. Protein sequence: CASSPRRRSTGELFF.